Listed below are T cell receptor beta chains from one sample, sequenced in a study of OX40 agonist ivuxolimab in advanced cancers. Some clones are missing from TCRdb's copy, which holds only in-frame ones; the method was immunoSEQ multiplex PCR. In the table there are almost 80,000 clones, approximately 80% of which are singletons. This specimen consisted of CD4+ or CD8+ T cells sorted from blood, obtained in a trial of the OX40 agonist ivuxolimab. The receptors were sampled from an adult with an advanced solid tumor such as melanoma, head and neck, liver or kidney cancer. Both conserved end residues are part of each CDR3. The D gene is left open where the match is weak. A clone size is listed for some rows: how often the clone was seen (once, few, many), or a class if it is expanded.

d_call: NA
j_call: TRBJ1-1
v_call: TRBV11-1
clone_size: NA
cdr3_nt: TGTGCCAGCAGCTTACAGGGAGGGACTGAAGCTTTCTTT
cdr3_aa: CASSLQGGTEAFF

d_call: NA
j_call: TRBJ1-5
v_call: TRBV5-1
clone_size: NA
cdr3_nt: TGCGCCAGCAGCTTGGTAACGGTCCTTCCCGACAATCAGCCCCAGCATTTT
cdr3_aa: CASSLVTVLPDNQPQHF

d_call: TRBD2
j_call: TRBJ2-5
v_call: TRBV7-2
clone_size: NA
cdr3_nt: TGTGCCAGCAGCTTGTATAGCGGGAGGGCGGGGGAGACCCAGTACTTC
cdr3_aa: CASSLYSGRAGETQYF

d_call: NA
j_call: TRBJ1-2
v_call: TRBV11-3
clone_size: NA
cdr3_nt: TGTGCCAGCAGCTTAGAGGCAGGCTATGGCTACACCTTC
cdr3_aa: CASSLEAGYGYTF

d_call: TRBD1
j_call: TRBJ2-3
v_call: TRBV6-1
clone_size: NA
cdr3_nt: TGTGCCAGCATAAGGACAGGGGGTGCAGATACGCAGTATTTT
cdr3_aa: CASIRTGGADTQYF

d_call: NA
j_call: TRBJ1-3
v_call: TRBV7-2
clone_size: NA
cdr3_nt: TGTGCCAGCAGCTTAGACAGATTCTCTGGAAACACCATATATTTT
cdr3_aa: CASSLDRFSGNTIYF

d_call: TRBD1
j_call: TRBJ1-1
v_call: TRBV7-9
clone_size: NA
cdr3_nt: TGTGCCAGCAGCTCGAGTAGGGACAGGGTCGCTGAAGCTTTCTTT
cdr3_aa: CASSSSRDRVAEAFF

d_call: NA
j_call: TRBJ2-1
v_call: TRBV11-2
clone_size: few
cdr3_nt: TGTGCCAGCAGCTTAGTTACAGGGAGAAACAATGAGCAGTTCTTC
cdr3_aa: CASSLVTGRNNEQFF

d_call: NA
j_call: TRBJ1-5
v_call: TRBV6-1
clone_size: NA
cdr3_nt: TGTGCCAGCAGTGAACCCCCAGGATCTAGCAATCAGCCCCAGCATTTT
cdr3_aa: CASSEPPGSSNQPQHF

d_call: TRBD2
j_call: TRBJ2-3
v_call: TRBV18
clone_size: NA
cdr3_nt: TGTGCCAGCTCACCGTTTACTAGCGGGAGGACCACAGATACGCAGTATTTT
cdr3_aa: CASSPFTSGRTTDTQYF

d_call: TRBD1
j_call: TRBJ1-6
v_call: TRBV27
clone_size: NA
cdr3_nt: TGTGCCAGCAGAATTAGGGGACAGGGCAGATATAATTCACCCCTCCACTTT
cdr3_aa: CASRIRGQGRYNSPLHF

d_call: TRBD1
j_call: TRBJ1-3
v_call: TRBV19
clone_size: once
cdr3_nt: TGTGCCAGTAGTATAGACCCCCGAGGGGGCGCTGGAAACACCATATATTTT
cdr3_aa: CASSIDPRGGAGNTIYF

d_call: TRBD1
j_call: TRBJ1-2
v_call: TRBV6-5
clone_size: NA
cdr3_nt: TGTGCCAGCAGCCCCAGGGGGGATGGCTACACCTTC
cdr3_aa: CASSPRGDGYTF

d_call: TRBD2
j_call: TRBJ2-3
v_call: TRBV4-1
clone_size: few
cdr3_nt: TGCGCCAGCAGCCCCGGACTAGCGGGCCTAATCTCCACAGATACGCAGTATTTT
cdr3_aa: CASSPGLAGLISTDTQYF

d_call: TRBD1
j_call: TRBJ1-5
v_call: TRBV6-6
clone_size: NA
cdr3_nt: TGTGCCACCCAGGGGGCGGGGGATCAGCCCCAGCATTTT
cdr3_aa: CATQGAGDQPQHF

d_call: TRBD1
j_call: TRBJ1-4
v_call: TRBV7-2
clone_size: NA
cdr3_nt: TGTGCCAGCAGCCAAGGACAGGTTGGGGAAAAACTGTTTTTT
cdr3_aa: CASSQGQVGEKLFF

d_call: TRBD1
j_call: TRBJ1-6
v_call: TRBV6-4
clone_size: NA
cdr3_nt: TGTGCCAGCAGTGACCGACAGGGGAAAGGTAGGTCACCCCTCCACTTT
cdr3_aa: CASSDRQGKGRSPLHF

d_call: NA
j_call: TRBJ2-3
v_call: TRBV9
clone_size: NA
cdr3_nt: TGTGCCAGCAGCGTAGAGGCCTACACAGATACGCAGTATTTT
cdr3_aa: CASSVEAYTDTQYF

d_call: NA
j_call: TRBJ2-3
v_call: TRBV28
clone_size: NA
cdr3_nt: TGTGCCAGCAGTTTATGGTCGACAGAATCCACAGATACGCAGTATTTT
cdr3_aa: CASSLWSTESTDTQYF

d_call: TRBD1
j_call: TRBJ2-2
v_call: TRBV9
clone_size: NA
cdr3_nt: TGTGCCAGCAGCGGGACAGGGTTCGGCACCGGGGAGCTGTTTTTT
cdr3_aa: CASSGTGFGTGELFF

d_call: TRBD1
j_call: TRBJ1-6
v_call: TRBV14
clone_size: many
cdr3_nt: TGTGCCAGCAGCCAAGCCGGGACAGGTCCCTCGGCCCTCCACTTT
cdr3_aa: CASSQAGTGPSALHF

d_call: NA
j_call: TRBJ1-2
v_call: TRBV5-1
clone_size: NA
cdr3_nt: TGCGCCAGCAGCCTACCCTCCGGGACGGTGGGGGATGGCTACACCTTC
cdr3_aa: CASSLPSGTVGDGYTF

d_call: NA
j_call: TRBJ2-7
v_call: TRBV7-2
clone_size: few
cdr3_nt: TGTGCCAGCAGCTTAAGGTACGAGCAGTACTTC
cdr3_aa: CASSLRYEQYF

d_call: TRBD1
j_call: TRBJ2-2
v_call: TRBV6-5
clone_size: NA
cdr3_nt: TGTGCCAGCAGTTACTCGAGGACAGGGGCCGGGGAGCTGTTTTTT
cdr3_aa: CASSYSRTGAGELFF

d_call: TRBD2
j_call: TRBJ2-1
v_call: TRBV30
clone_size: once
cdr3_nt: TGTGCCTGGAGTGCGCTAGCGGGATACAATGAGCAGTTCTTC
cdr3_aa: CAWSALAGYNEQFF

d_call: NA
j_call: TRBJ1-6
v_call: TRBV28
clone_size: NA
cdr3_nt: TGTGCCAGCAGTTTCGCGGGGGGCCCCAATTCACCCCTCCACTTT
cdr3_aa: CASSFAGGPNSPLHF

d_call: NA
j_call: TRBJ1-6
v_call: TRBV7-9
clone_size: NA
cdr3_nt: TGTGCGGCCGGGGGTTCACCCCTCCACTTT
cdr3_aa: CAAGGSPLHF

d_call: NA
j_call: TRBJ2-2
v_call: TRBV5-4
clone_size: NA
cdr3_nt: TGTGCCAGCAGCCCACCCTTCACAAACACCGGGGAGCTGTTTTTT
cdr3_aa: CASSPPFTNTGELFF

d_call: NA
j_call: TRBJ1-6
v_call: TRBV7-7
clone_size: once
cdr3_nt: TGTGCCTCCTCCCCCGTAGAGGGTTCACCCCTCCACTTT
cdr3_aa: CASSPVEGSPLHF

d_call: NA
j_call: TRBJ2-2
v_call: TRBV27
clone_size: NA
cdr3_nt: TGTGCCAGCAGTTTATCCCTGTACCATCGGCGCGTGAACACCGGGGAGCTGTTTTTT
cdr3_aa: CASSLSLYHRRVNTGELFF

d_call: NA
j_call: TRBJ1-3
v_call: TRBV5-6
clone_size: NA
cdr3_nt: TGTGCCAGCAGCTTGTGGGGGCTACATAGCTCTGGAAACACCATATATTTT
cdr3_aa: CASSLWGLHSSGNTIYF

d_call: NA
j_call: TRBJ2-2
v_call: TRBV7-8
clone_size: NA
cdr3_nt: TGTGCCAGCAGCCTAGAGGAGCTGTTTTTT
cdr3_aa: CASSLEELFF

d_call: NA
j_call: TRBJ1-3
v_call: TRBV6-5
clone_size: NA
cdr3_nt: TGTGCCAGCAGTTACAAGGCCGATGGGGCTGGAAACACCATATATTTT
cdr3_aa: CASSYKADGAGNTIYF

d_call: TRBD1
j_call: TRBJ2-3
v_call: TRBV7-9
clone_size: NA
cdr3_nt: TGTGCCAGCAGCAAACTGCCGGGACAGGGAACCACAGATACGCAGTATTTT
cdr3_aa: CASSKLPGQGTTDTQYF

d_call: TRBD2
j_call: TRBJ2-5
v_call: TRBV28
clone_size: NA
cdr3_nt: TGTGCCAGCAGTCCCAGACTAGCGGGGGGGATTAGGGAGACCCAGTACTTC
cdr3_aa: CASSPRLAGGIRETQYF

d_call: NA
j_call: TRBJ1-4
v_call: TRBV28
clone_size: few
cdr3_nt: TGTGCCAGCAGTTCCCCGCGCCAAGGAGTCAGAAAACTGTTTTTT
cdr3_aa: CASSSPRQGVRKLFF

d_call: TRBD2
j_call: TRBJ2-5
v_call: TRBV5-1
clone_size: NA
cdr3_nt: TGCGCCAGCAGTAGTAGTACGGGGAGGGGCCAAGAGACCCAGTACTTC
cdr3_aa: CASSSSTGRGQETQYF

d_call: NA
j_call: TRBJ1-5
v_call: TRBV7-2
clone_size: NA
cdr3_nt: TGTGCCAGCAGCTTTCGCATTGCGGAGCCCCAGCATTTT
cdr3_aa: CASSFRIAEPQHF

d_call: NA
j_call: TRBJ1-2
v_call: TRBV7-7
clone_size: NA
cdr3_nt: TGTGCCAGCAGCTTAGTAGGGGCAGGAGGCTACACCTTC
cdr3_aa: CASSLVGAGGYTF

d_call: NA
j_call: TRBJ2-3
v_call: TRBV5-6
clone_size: NA
cdr3_nt: TGTGCCAGCAGCTTGGGGGTGTACGATACGCAGTATTTT
cdr3_aa: CASSLGVYDTQYF

d_call: NA
j_call: TRBJ1-1
v_call: TRBV5-5
clone_size: NA
cdr3_nt: TGTGCCAGCAGCTTGGGAGAGAGGGCCACTGAAGCTTTCTTT
cdr3_aa: CASSLGERATEAFF

d_call: NA
j_call: TRBJ2-5
v_call: TRBV9
clone_size: NA
cdr3_nt: TGTGCCAGCAGCGCCGATGTCGGGCTAAGAAAAGAGACCCAGTACTTC
cdr3_aa: CASSADVGLRKETQYF

d_call: NA
j_call: TRBJ2-1
v_call: TRBV6-1
clone_size: NA
cdr3_nt: TGTGCCAGCAGTGATGGGCAGGGGTCTATCTCCTACAATGAGCAGTTCTTC
cdr3_aa: CASSDGQGSISYNEQFF